Sequencing of this TCR beta chain was carried out in a study of tumor-infiltrating lymphocytes in primary liver carcinoma. Study summary: Participating patients were men and women between 30 and 69 years old.

DNA and RNA were both co-extracted from 20-30 mg of bulk tissue that had not been sorted. This CDR3 spans 12 amino acids. Worth noting for this clonotype: Germline is not matched at one junction end, which may reflect a read error.

A constant-region primer primed TCR beta cDNA synthesis from 450 to 550 ng of total RNA. Generation of the TCR beta libraries relied on three nested multiplex PCR rounds using slightly modified ARM-PCR. The two initial PCR rounds, roughly 9 cycles each, used TRBV1-TRBV30 forward and C-beta reverse primers. TCRdb reanalysed the multiplex PCR reads using MiXCR and keeps one entry per CDR3 protein. Seen here are approximately 110,000 distinct CDR3 sequences, 82% observed once, and the top ten hold 15% to 25%. The chain recombines TRBV12-3 or TRBV12-4 with TRBJ2-7; weak D call: TRBD1 (5 bases). This sequence was found in a man between 40 and 49 years old with primary liver carcinoma and hepatitis B virus infection. Sequenced material: liver tumor tissue from sampling region 3. Documented subset: tumor region T3, left-lateral pole. As DNA, the CDR3 is TGTGTCAGCTCAGACAGACCCTACGAGCAGTACTTC. Amino acid sequence: CVSSDRPYEQYF.